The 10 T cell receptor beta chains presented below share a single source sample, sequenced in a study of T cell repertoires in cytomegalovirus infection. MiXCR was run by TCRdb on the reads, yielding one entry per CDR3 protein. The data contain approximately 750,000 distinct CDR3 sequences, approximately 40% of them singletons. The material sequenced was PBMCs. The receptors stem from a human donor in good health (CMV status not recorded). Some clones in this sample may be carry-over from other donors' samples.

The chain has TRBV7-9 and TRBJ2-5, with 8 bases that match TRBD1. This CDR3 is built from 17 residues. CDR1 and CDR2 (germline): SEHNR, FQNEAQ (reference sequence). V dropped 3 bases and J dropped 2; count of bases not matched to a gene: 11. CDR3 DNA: TGTGCCAGCAGCTTGGGGACCCGGACAGGGTGGCAAGAGACCCAGTACTTC. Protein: CASSLGTRTGWQETQYF.

The CDR3 bases are TGCGCCAGCAGCTCCGACAGGGTATTAACCGGGGAGCTGTTTTTT. Translating it yields CASSSDRVLTGELFF. The chain links TRBV5-1 to TRBJ2-2, with 7 bases lining up with TRBD1. The V gene's germline CDR1 is SGHRS and CDR2 YFSETQ. This CDR3 has 15 amino acids. With V trimmed by 3 bases and J by 5 bases, 7 bases remained unmatched.

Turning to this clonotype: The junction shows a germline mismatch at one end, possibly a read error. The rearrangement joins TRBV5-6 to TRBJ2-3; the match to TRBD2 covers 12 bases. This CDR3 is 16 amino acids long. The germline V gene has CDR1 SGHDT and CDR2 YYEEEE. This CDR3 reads CASSPRTSGDTYTQSF. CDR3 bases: TGTGCCAGCAGCCCACGGACTAGCGGGGACACGTATACGCAGTCTTTT.

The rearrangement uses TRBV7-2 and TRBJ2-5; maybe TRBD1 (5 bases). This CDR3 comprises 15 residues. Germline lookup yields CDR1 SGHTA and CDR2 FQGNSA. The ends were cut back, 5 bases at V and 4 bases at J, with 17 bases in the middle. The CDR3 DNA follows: TGTGCCAGCAGCCCTGGGCAGGGCGGAATAGAGACCCAGTACTTC. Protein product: CASSPGQGGIETQYF.

Here the CDR3 DNA reads TGTGCCAGCAGTTTAGCGGGACAGCCTCCCTACGAGCAGTACTTC. Translating gives CASSLAGQPPYEQYF. The chain carries TRBV12-3 or TRBV12-4 and TRBJ2-7, with 7 nucleotides matching TRBD1. The CDR3 runs 15 residues. Trimming took 0 bases from V and 2 from J; bases not matched to a gene: 4.

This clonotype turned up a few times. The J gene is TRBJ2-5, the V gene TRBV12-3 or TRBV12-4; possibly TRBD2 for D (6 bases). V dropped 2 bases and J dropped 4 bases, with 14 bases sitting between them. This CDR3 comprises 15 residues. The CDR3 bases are TGTGCCAGCAGTTTAATGAGGGAGGCAGGAGAGACCCAGTACTTC. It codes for CASSLMREAGETQYF.

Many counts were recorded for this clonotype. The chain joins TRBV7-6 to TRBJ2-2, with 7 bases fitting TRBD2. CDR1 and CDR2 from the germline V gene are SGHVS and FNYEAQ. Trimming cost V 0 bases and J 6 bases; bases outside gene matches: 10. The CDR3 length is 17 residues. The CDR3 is CASSLASREGLAGELFF. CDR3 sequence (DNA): TGTGCCAGCAGCTTAGCTTCGAGGGAGGGCCTAGCCGGGGAGCTGTTTTTT.

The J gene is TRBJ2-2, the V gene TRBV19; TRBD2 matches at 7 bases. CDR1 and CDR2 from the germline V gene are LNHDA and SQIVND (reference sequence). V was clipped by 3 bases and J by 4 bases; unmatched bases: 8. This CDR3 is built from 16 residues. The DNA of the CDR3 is TGTGCCAGTAGTATTAGGGGCCCTAGCGGCACCGGGGAGCTGTTTTTT. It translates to CASSIRGPSGTGELFF.

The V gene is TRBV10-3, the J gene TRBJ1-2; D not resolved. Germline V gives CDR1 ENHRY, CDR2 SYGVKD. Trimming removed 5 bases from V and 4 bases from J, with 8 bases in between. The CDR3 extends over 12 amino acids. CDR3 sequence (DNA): TGTGCCATCAGTCCGGGAAGCTATGGCTACACCTTC. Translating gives CAISPGSYGYTF.

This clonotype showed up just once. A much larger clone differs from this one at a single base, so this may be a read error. CDR3 in amino acids: CAISEIGMLYGYTF. The CDR3 DNA sequence: TGTGCCATCAGTGAAATCGGCATGCTTTATGGCTACACCTTC. The chain uses TRBV25-1 and TRBJ1-2; D remains unclear. CDR3 length equals 14 residues. Germline assignment: CDR1 MGHDK and CDR2 SYGVNS.